One sample yielded the 21 T cell receptor beta chains listed below, sequenced in a study of CD8 T cells in Susac syndrome. Reverse transcription of about 0.5 to 1 ug RNA was carried out with random hexamers. MiXCR, applied by TCRdb to the immunoSEQ multiplex PCR reads, yields one record per CDR3 protein. The repertoire holds some 170,000 distinct CDR3 sequences, with around 94% as singletons. The sequenced sample was CD4+ T cells from PBMCs. These receptors were taken from a human donor with Susac syndrome.

The chain couples TRBV2 to TRBJ2-2; D unclear. V lost 3 bases, J lost 3 bases, and 11 bases lay in between. CDR3 size: 15 residues. The germline CDR1 and CDR2 sequences are SNHLY and FYNNEI. The CDR3, as DNA: TGTGCCAGCAGTGACGAGAGCCTTTACACCGGGGAGCTGTTTTTT. Its translation: CASSDESLYTGELFF.

The chain is built from TRBV10-3 and TRBJ2-6; D ambiguous. The germline V gene encodes CDR1 ENHRY and CDR2 SYGVKD. The CDR3 is made up of 14 amino acids. The V gene lost 3 bases and the J gene lost 0 bases, with 3 bases spanning the gap. CDR3 sequence (DNA): TGTGCCATCAGTGACATCTCTGGGGCCAACGTCCTGACTTTC. Amino acid sequence: CAISDISGANVLTF.

The chain is built from TRBV20-1 and TRBJ2-7; D remains unclear. This CDR3 has 17 amino acids. CDR1 DFQATT and CDR2 SNEGSKA come from the germline V gene (reference sequence). V shed 0 bases and J shed 0 bases, with 18 bases lying between them. DNA of the CDR3: TGCAGTGCTAGAGATCCGGGTGGATTAAGGAGCTCCTACGAGCAGTACTTC. Translating gives CSARDPGGLRSSYEQYF.

The chain links TRBV5-6 to TRBJ1-2; D not certain. The CDR3 has 14 residues. The germline CDR1 and CDR2 sequences are SGHDT and YYEEEE. Trimming left V 0 bases short and J 2 bases short, with 8 bases between. The CDR3 sequence: CASSLAPPNYGYTF. CDR3 nucleotide sequence: TGTGCCAGCAGCTTGGCCCCACCCAACTATGGCTACACCTTC.

V is TRBV19 and J is TRBJ1-1, with a tentative D call TRBD1 (5 bases). The CDR3 has 18 amino acids. The germline V gene has CDR1 LNHDA and CDR2 SQIVND (reference sequence). Trimming removed 4 bases at V and 1 base at J, with 22 bases between. CDR3 in amino acids: CASSTIVGTLGPNTEAFF. The CDR3 DNA follows: TGTGCCAGTAGTACAATTGTCGGGACTCTAGGACCGAACACTGAAGCTTTCTTT.

In its sample, this clonotype was seen once. The chain recombines TRBV7-3 with TRBJ1-1; D may be TRBD1 (5 bases). The germline gives CDR1 SGHTA, CDR2 FQGTGA. The germline V and J ends were trimmed by 1 base and 10 bases, with 13 bases remaining between them. There are 13 residues in the CDR3. The CDR3 nucleotides are TGTGCCAGCAGCTTAAACAGTGACAGACGAGCTTTCTTT. It specifies CASSLNSDRRAFF.

The rearrangement links TRBV6-5 to TRBJ2-7; D call uncertain. The CDR3 covers 13 residues. V was trimmed by 5 bases and J by 3 bases, leaving 11 bases between them. CDR1 is MNHEY, CDR2 SVGAGI, per germline. CDR3 loop: CASSDHGYYEQYF. CDR3 in DNA: TGTGCCAGCAGTGACCACGGCTACTACGAGCAGTACTTC.

V is TRBV29-1 and J is TRBJ2-5; 11 bases are shared with TRBD1. CDR1 and CDR2 (germline): SQVTM, ANQGSEA. This CDR3 has 14 residues. V shed 2 bases and J 5 bases; nucleotides not matched to a gene: 4. The CDR3 protein is CSVERTGGQETQYF. DNA for the CDR3: TGCAGCGTTGAAAGGACAGGGGGCCAGGAGACCCAGTACTTC.

The V gene is TRBV20-1, the J gene TRBJ1-1; D remains ambiguous. V shed 0 bases and J shed 8 bases, with 10 bases lying between them. Germline values: CDR1 DFQATT, CDR2 SNEGSKA (reference sequence). This CDR3 comprises 12 residues. This chain's CDR3 is CSARDEGSEAFF. The CDR3 DNA reads TGCAGTGCTAGAGATGAGGGATCCGAAGCTTTCTTT.

A single count supports this clonotype. The J gene is TRBJ2-3, the V gene TRBV5-1; D ambiguous. The CDR3 totals 15 residues. Between the trimmed V and J ends, which lost 0 bases and 2 bases, there was a span of 10 bases. The germline CDR1 and CDR2 sequences are SGHRS and YFSETQ. As DNA, the CDR3 is TGCGCCAGCAGCTTGGTCCCGAGTTCCACAGATACGCAGTATTTT. This translates into CASSLVPSSTDTQYF.

The chain uses TRBV18 and TRBJ1-1, with D maybe TRBD1 (5 bases). The CDR3 totals 15 residues. CDR1 KGHSH and CDR2 LQKENI come from the germline V gene. Trimming took off 5 bases at V and 3 bases at J, with 16 bases between the two ends. The CDR3 region has the DNA TGTGCCAGCTCATCGAGGACAATTGGGGACACTGAAGCTTTCTTT. It is translated as CASSSRTIGDTEAFF.

This chain joins TRBV20-1 and TRBJ2-7; 14 bases are shared with TRBD2. With V trimmed by 5 bases and J by 5 bases, 2 bases remained unmatched. The CDR3 runs 13 residues. Germline CDR1 reads DFQATT; CDR2 reads SNEGSKA (reference sequence). CDR3 nucleotides: TGCAGTGCTGGACTAGCGGGGGGCCACGAGCAGTACTTC. Its protein is CSAGLAGGHEQYF.

The chain is built from TRBV3-1 and TRBJ1-2, with D hard to call. The ends were cut back, 4 bases at V and 13 bases at J, with 19 bases in the middle. From germline, CDR1 is LGHDT and CDR2 YNNKEL (reference sequence). CDR3 length: 13 amino acids. Here the CDR3 reads CASSRAVFQSATF. The CDR3 DNA reads as TGTGCCAGCAGCCGGGCAGTCTTCCAATCGGCCACCTTC.

The rearrangement joins TRBV6-2 or TRBV6-3 to TRBJ2-1; D uncertain. There are 15 residues in the CDR3. V was cut by 6 bases and J by 0 bases, with 12 bases left in between. Germline CDR1 is MNHEY and CDR2 is SVGEGT. The CDR3 DNA reads as TGTGCCAGCAGCCATGACGGGCACTCCTACAATGAGCAGTTCTTC. It specifies CASSHDGHSYNEQFF.

CDR3 DNA: TGTGCCAGCAGTGCCCCCGGGGGGCGGACAAACACCATATATTTT. Residues: CASSAPGGRTNTIYF. This chain uses TRBV12-3 or TRBV12-4 with TRBJ1-3; D is perhaps TRBD1 (6 bases). The CDR3 totals 15 residues. V gave up 5 bases and J gave up 6 bases, with 17 bases separating them.

The V gene is TRBV20-1, the J gene TRBJ1-5; weak D call: TRBD1 (5 bases). Germline V gives CDR1 DFQATT, CDR2 SNEGSKA (reference sequence). Trimming stripped 3 bases from V and 8 bases from J, with 11 bases between. CDR3 size: 12 residues. This chain's CDR3 is CSASYGTEPQHF. CDR3 DNA sequence: TGCAGTGCTAGCTACGGGACGGAGCCCCAGCATTTT.

This chain uses TRBV28 with TRBJ2-5, with TRBD2 matching 14 bases. This CDR3 is 16 amino acids long. CDR1 MDHEN and CDR2 SYDVKM come from the germline V gene. Germline trimming cut 2 bases from V and 2 bases from J; bases unmatched to any gene: 1. Here the CDR3 DNA reads TGTGCCAGCAGTTTAGGACTAGCGGGAGGACAAGAGACCCAGTACTTC. It codes for CASSLGLAGGQETQYF.

V gene TRBV29-1 combines with J gene TRBJ2-1; 9 positions agree with TRBD1. J was trimmed by 7 bases and V by 3 bases; bases with no gene match: 10. Germline CDR1 and CDR2: SQVTM and ANQGSEA. The CDR3 is 15 residues long. CDR3 bases: TGCAGCGTTGATCCCACAGGGGGCGCCGTGAATGAGCAGTTCTTC. The encoded protein is CSVDPTGGAVNEQFF.

The chain links TRBV20-1 to TRBJ2-7; 13 positions match TRBD2. V was pared by 6 bases and J by 2 bases, with 4 bases of the junction left unmatched. Germline CDR1 is DFQATT and CDR2 is SNEGSKA (reference sequence). The CDR3 runs to 14 residues. The CDR3 spells CSAQTSGRPYEQYF. CDR3 nucleotides: TGCAGTGCCCAGACTAGCGGGAGGCCCTACGAGCAGTACTTC.

The chain combines TRBV28 with TRBJ2-5, with TRBD2 identical over 8 bases. Germline V CDR1 and CDR2: MDHEN, SYDVKM. Trimming removed 2 bases from V and 1 base from J; junction bases left unmatched: 3. The length of the CDR3 is 15 residues. The DNA for the CDR3 is TGTGCCAGCAGTTTACCGACTAGCGTCCAAGAGACCCAGTACTTC. Amino acid sequence: CASSLPTSVQETQYF. Together with reference TRBV28 and TRBJ2-5, the CDR3 gives the full variable domain: DVKVTQSSRYLVKRTGEKVFLECVQDMDHENMFWYRQDPGLGLRLIYFSYDVKMKEKGDIPEGYSVSREKKERFSLILESASTNQTSMYLCASSLPTSVQETQYFGPGTRLLVL.

The chain joins TRBV29-1 to TRBJ1-1; D not resolved. Germline V gene sequence: CDR1 SQVTM, CDR2 ANQGSEA. The CDR3 totals 12 residues. V was shortened by 2 bases and J by 1 base, with 5 bases between the two germline ends. The CDR3 bases are TGCAGCGTTGAACCCGGGAACACTGAAGCTTTCTTT. Translation: CSVEPGNTEAFF. Using reference TRBV29-1 and TRBJ1-1 for the parts outside the CDR3, the full variable domain is SAVISQKPSRDICQRGTSLTIQCQVDSQVTMMFWYRQQPGQSLTLIATANQGSEATYESGFVIDKFPISRPNLTFSTLTVSNMSPEDSSIYLCSVEPGNTEAFFGQGTRLTVV.